This TCR beta chain was sequenced in a study of PD-L1 blockade in urothelial cancer. On the study more broadly: Patients commenced atezolizumab in about 2014, and it was given at 1,200 mg intravenously every 3 weeks. The authors examined blood 3 weeks (second dose) and 6 weeks after treatment start. Across blood samples, T cells had a median count of approximately 130,000.

The time point: peripheral blood 6 weeks after treatment start. Sample numbers ranged from 1 to 8 per patient, encompassing pretreatment and on-treatment collections. Profiled with immunoSEQ multiplex PCR; TCRdb holds only in-frame clones, not every one. Among tens of thousands of clones listed, 86% were seen once. V lost 7 bases and J lost 4; bases outside the gene matches: 9. The CDR3 totals 14 residues. Germline V gene data show CDR1 as MGHRA and CDR2 as YSYEKL. This sequence was found in a man aged 55 to 69 with urothelial cancer. The sample here was PBMCs, taken around atezolizumab (anti-PD-L1) treatment. The V gene is TRBV4-1, the J gene TRBJ2-5; 7 bases are shared with TRBD1. DNA for the CDR3: TGCGCCAGCAACCCCGGGACAGCCGTAGAGACCCAGTACTTC. This gives the protein CASNPGTAVETQYF.